These T cell receptor beta chains were read from a single sample in a study of T cell clones after liver transplantation. Sequencing used immunoSEQ multiplex PCR; TCRdb keeps in-frame clones, though not all of them. Seen here are 68,000 or so clones, about 80% observed once, and the top ten hold 0.55% to 0.75%. The specimen was CD4+ T cells from blood, collected before liver transplant. The receptors come from a human donor who received a liver transplant. The CDR3 runs from the conserved cysteine through the conserved F or W. A D gene is named only where the DNA matches it firmly. Only part of the rows carry a size: once, few, many, or a class if the clone is expanded.

abundance: once; v_gene: TRBV10-3; d_gene: NA; len: 13; j_gene: TRBJ2-1; CDR3aa: CATSQGTYNEQFF; CDR3nt: TGTGCCACCTCCCAGGGAACCTACAATGAGCAGTTCTTC
abundance: NA; v_gene: TRBV5-1; d_gene: NA; len: 13; j_gene: TRBJ2-2; CDR3aa: CASSLTGPGELFF; CDR3nt: TGCGCCAGCAGCTTAACAGGGCCCGGGGAGCTGTTTTTT
abundance: NA; v_gene: TRBV14; d_gene: NA; len: 17; j_gene: TRBJ2-5; CDR3aa: CASSQGFPGSGQETQYF; CDR3nt: TGTGCCAGCAGCCAAGGTTTTCCAGGGTCGGGACAAGAGACCCAGTACTTC
abundance: NA; v_gene: TRBV18; d_gene: TRBD1; len: 16; j_gene: TRBJ1-1; CDR3aa: CASSGQGYSHGTEAFF; CDR3nt: TGTGCCAGTTCGGGACAGGGATATTCTCATGGCACTGAAGCTTTCTTT
abundance: once; v_gene: TRBV5-1; d_gene: TRBD2; len: 17; j_gene: TRBJ2-5; CDR3aa: CASSLGWGLAGQETQYF; CDR3nt: TGCGCCAGCAGCTTGGGTTGGGGACTAGCGGGCCAAGAGACCCAGTACTTC
abundance: NA; v_gene: TRBV10-3; d_gene: TRBD1; len: 17; j_gene: TRBJ2-1; CDR3aa: CAIRGDRGGPNYNEQFF; CDR3nt: TGTGCCATCAGAGGAGACAGGGGCGGCCCCAACTACAATGAGCAGTTCTTC
abundance: few; v_gene: TRBV6-1; d_gene: NA; len: 13; j_gene: TRBJ2-5; CDR3aa: CASSLKGQETQYF; CDR3nt: TGTGCCAGCAGCCTTAAGGGGCAAGAGACCCAGTACTTC
abundance: NA; v_gene: TRBV27; d_gene: NA; len: 12; j_gene: TRBJ2-1; CDR3aa: CASSFDWSEQFF; CDR3nt: TGTGCCAGCAGTTTTGATTGGAGTGAGCAGTTCTTC
abundance: NA; v_gene: TRBV28; d_gene: NA; len: 13; j_gene: TRBJ1-1; CDR3aa: CASSLKPGTEAFF; CDR3nt: TGTGCCAGCAGTTTGAAACCGGGCACTGAAGCTTTCTTT
abundance: NA; v_gene: TRBV5-8; d_gene: NA; len: 14; j_gene: TRBJ2-7; CDR3aa: CASSSEPAKYEQYF; CDR3nt: TGTGCCAGCTCCTCCGAACCAGCCAAATACGAGCAGTACTTC
abundance: NA; v_gene: TRBV2; d_gene: TRBD2; len: 15; j_gene: TRBJ2-7; CDR3aa: CASSPGLAGIHEQYF; CDR3nt: TGTGCCAGCAGTCCGGGACTAGCGGGAATCCACGAGCAGTACTTC
abundance: NA; v_gene: TRBV5-1; d_gene: NA; len: 12; j_gene: TRBJ2-2; CDR3aa: CASSPDHGELFF; CDR3nt: TGCGCCAGCAGCCCGGATCACGGGGAGCTGTTTTTT
abundance: NA; v_gene: TRBV19; d_gene: TRBD2; len: 22; j_gene: TRBJ2-2; CDR3aa: CASKYGPKPLKVAGGPTGELFF; CDR3nt: TGTGCCAGTAAGTATGGCCCCAAGCCATTAAAGGTGGCGGGAGGGCCCACCGGGGAGCTGTTTTTT
abundance: once; v_gene: TRBV5-6; d_gene: NA; len: 13; j_gene: TRBJ1-1; CDR3aa: CASSLASGTEAFF; CDR3nt: TGTGCCAGCAGCTTGGCCTCGGGCACTGAAGCTTTCTTT
abundance: once; v_gene: TRBV27; d_gene: TRBD1; len: 17; j_gene: TRBJ2-2; CDR3aa: CASSLYLRQGAIGELFF; CDR3nt: TGTGCCAGCAGTTTATATCTCAGGCAGGGGGCGATCGGGGAGCTGTTTTTT
abundance: NA; v_gene: TRBV19; d_gene: TRBD1; len: 15; j_gene: TRBJ1-2; CDR3aa: CASSKGTEKNYGYTF; CDR3nt: TGTGCCAGTAGTAAGGGGACAGAGAAGAACTATGGCTACACCTTC
abundance: NA; v_gene: TRBV6-5; d_gene: TRBD1; len: 14; j_gene: TRBJ1-1; CDR3aa: CASSPDRGNTEAFF; CDR3nt: TGTGCCAGCAGCCCCGACAGGGGGAACACTGAAGCTTTCTTT
abundance: few; v_gene: TRBV7-3; d_gene: NA; len: 15; j_gene: TRBJ1-1; CDR3aa: CASSLTRASGTEAFF; CDR3nt: TGTGCCAGCAGCTTAACTCGCGCCTCGGGAACTGAAGCTTTCTTT
abundance: NA; v_gene: TRBV5-6; d_gene: NA; len: 16; j_gene: TRBJ2-2; CDR3aa: CASSLIGQGNTGELFF; CDR3nt: TGTGCCAGCAGTTTGATTGGGCAGGGGAACACCGGGGAGCTGTTTTTT
abundance: NA; v_gene: TRBV11-3; d_gene: NA; len: 14; j_gene: TRBJ2-3; CDR3aa: CASSLGTSTDTQYF; CDR3nt: TGTGCCAGCAGCTTGGGGACTAGCACAGATACGCAGTATTTT
abundance: NA; v_gene: TRBV29-1; d_gene: NA; len: 13; j_gene: TRBJ2-3; CDR3aa: CSVGLLVTDTQYF; CDR3nt: TGCAGCGTTGGACTGTTAGTCACAGATACGCAGTATTTT
abundance: NA; v_gene: TRBV5-8; d_gene: NA; len: 12; j_gene: TRBJ2-7; CDR3aa: CASSLNRYEQYF; CDR3nt: TGTGCCAGCAGCTTGAATCGCTACGAGCAGTACTTC
abundance: medium-sized; v_gene: TRBV6-5; d_gene: NA; len: 16; j_gene: TRBJ2-2; CDR3aa: CASSYSNGGPTGELFF; CDR3nt: TGTGCCAGCAGTTACTCGAACGGGGGCCCCACCGGGGAGCTGTTTTTT
abundance: NA; v_gene: TRBV10-3; d_gene: TRBD1; len: 12; j_gene: TRBJ2-7; CDR3aa: CAIKDRAYEQYF; CDR3nt: TGTGCCATCAAGGACAGGGCCTACGAGCAGTACTTC
abundance: few; v_gene: TRBV5-1; d_gene: TRBD1; len: 16; j_gene: TRBJ2-4; CDR3aa: CASSPDRGPPYVIQYF; CDR3nt: TGCGCCAGCAGCCCGGACAGGGGTCCTCCTTACGTCATTCAGTACTTC
abundance: NA; v_gene: TRBV11-2; d_gene: TRBD2; len: 16; j_gene: TRBJ2-3; CDR3aa: CASSLGPAGSTDTQYF; CDR3nt: TGTGCCAGCAGCTTAGGACCAGCGGGGAGCACAGATACGCAGTATTTT
abundance: NA; v_gene: TRBV7-2; d_gene: NA; len: 14; j_gene: TRBJ1-2; CDR3aa: CASSLGSVVYGYTF; CDR3nt: TGTGCCAGCAGCTTAGGCTCAGTGGTCTATGGCTACACCTTC
abundance: NA; v_gene: TRBV28; d_gene: NA; len: 12; j_gene: TRBJ1-2; CDR3aa: CASSLGNYGYTF; CDR3nt: TGTGCCAGCAGTTTGGGGAACTATGGCTACACCTTC
abundance: NA; v_gene: TRBV28; d_gene: NA; len: 13; j_gene: TRBJ2-4; CDR3aa: CGSIERSKNIQYF; CDR3nt: TGTGGGAGCATAGAGCGTTCCAAAAACATTCAGTACTTC
abundance: few; v_gene: TRBV5-4; d_gene: NA; len: 14; j_gene: TRBJ1-5; CDR3aa: CASSLAGVSQPQHF; CDR3nt: TGTGCCAGCAGCTTGGCGGGGGTGAGTCAGCCCCAGCATTTT
abundance: NA; v_gene: TRBV28; d_gene: NA; len: 14; j_gene: TRBJ1-1; CDR3aa: CASSLGGRGTEAFF; CDR3nt: TGTGCCAGCAGTTTAGGGGGGCGAGGCACTGAAGCTTTCTTT
abundance: NA; v_gene: TRBV5-1; d_gene: NA; len: 15; j_gene: TRBJ2-5; CDR3aa: CASSLVAGPQETQYF; CDR3nt: TGCGCCAGCAGCTTGGTGGCGGGACCCCAAGAGACCCAGTACTTC
abundance: NA; v_gene: TRBV10-3; d_gene: NA; len: 17; j_gene: TRBJ2-2; CDR3aa: CAISEGPGQRNTGELFF; CDR3nt: TGTGCCATCAGTGAGGGTCCCGGACAGAGAAACACCGGGGAGCTGTTTTTT
abundance: NA; v_gene: TRBV5-8; d_gene: NA; len: 15; j_gene: TRBJ1-1; CDR3aa: CASSLEGTFQTEAFF; CDR3nt: TGTGCCAGCAGCTTGGAAGGAACCTTCCAGACTGAAGCTTTCTTT
abundance: few; v_gene: TRBV4-3; d_gene: NA; len: 14; j_gene: TRBJ1-1; CDR3aa: CASSQERTNTEAFF; CDR3nt: TGCGCCAGCAGCCAAGAAAGGACTAACACTGAAGCTTTCTTT
abundance: NA; v_gene: TRBV5-1; d_gene: NA; len: 14; j_gene: TRBJ1-1; CDR3aa: CASSLAQGTGVAFF; CDR3nt: TGCGCCAGCAGCTTGGCTCAGGGCACCGGGGTGGCTTTCTTT
abundance: NA; v_gene: TRBV28; d_gene: NA; len: 14; j_gene: TRBJ2-7; CDR3aa: CASSLPGSRHEQYF; CDR3nt: TGTGCCAGCAGTTTACCAGGGAGTAGGCACGAGCAGTACTTC
abundance: NA; v_gene: TRBV18; d_gene: TRBD2; len: 15; j_gene: TRBJ2-1; CDR3aa: CASSPTGLEGNEQFF; CDR3nt: TGTGCCAGCTCACCGACGGGACTAGAAGGCAATGAGCAGTTCTTC
abundance: NA; v_gene: TRBV2; d_gene: TRBD2; len: 15; j_gene: TRBJ2-1; CDR3aa: CASNPTSGPYNEQFF; CDR3nt: TGTGCCAGCAATCCGACTAGCGGGCCGTACAATGAGCAGTTCTTC
abundance: NA; v_gene: TRBV7-9; d_gene: NA; len: 16; j_gene: TRBJ1-2; CDR3aa: CASSSEFFGGRGGYTF; CDR3nt: TGTGCCAGCAGCTCAGAGTTTTTCGGGGGGCGAGGCGGCTACACCTTC
abundance: NA; v_gene: TRBV5-6; d_gene: TRBD1; len: 16; j_gene: TRBJ1-5; CDR3aa: CASSLGPRGENQPQHF; CDR3nt: TGTGCCAGCAGCTTGGGTCCCAGGGGGGAGAATCAGCCCCAGCATTTT
abundance: NA; v_gene: TRBV20-1; d_gene: NA; len: 11; j_gene: TRBJ1-2; CDR3aa: CSASDNYGYTF; CDR3nt: TGCAGTGCTAGTGATAACTATGGCTACACCTTC
abundance: NA; v_gene: TRBV6-6; d_gene: NA; len: 13; j_gene: TRBJ1-3; CDR3aa: CASSWDPGNTIYF; CDR3nt: TGCGCCAGCAGTTGGGACCCTGGAAACACCATATATTTT
abundance: NA; v_gene: TRBV9; d_gene: NA; len: 13; j_gene: TRBJ2-1; CDR3aa: CASSGAWYNEQFF; CDR3nt: TGTGCCAGCAGCGGGGCTTGGTACAATGAGCAGTTCTTC
abundance: few; v_gene: TRBV9; d_gene: NA; len: 13; j_gene: TRBJ1-4; CDR3aa: CASSVSQAGKLFF; CDR3nt: TGTGCCAGCAGCGTATCCCAGGCCGGAAAACTGTTTTTT
abundance: NA; v_gene: TRBV28; d_gene: NA; len: 17; j_gene: TRBJ2-7; CDR3aa: CASSSTGWGPGYAKQYF; CDR3nt: TGTGCCAGCAGTTCTACAGGGTGGGGCCCGGGCTACGCGAAGCAGTACTTC
abundance: NA; v_gene: TRBV11-2; d_gene: NA; len: 13; j_gene: TRBJ2-3; CDR3aa: CASSLGVTDTQYF; CDR3nt: TGTGCCAGCAGCTTAGGAGTCACAGATACGCAGTATTTT
abundance: NA; v_gene: TRBV11-3; d_gene: NA; len: 14; j_gene: TRBJ2-3; CDR3aa: CASSPSGERDTQYF; CDR3nt: TGTGCCAGCAGCCCCTCTGGGGAGAGGGATACGCAGTATTTT
abundance: NA; v_gene: TRBV5-4; d_gene: NA; len: 13; j_gene: TRBJ1-4; CDR3aa: CASSLDRNEKLFF; CDR3nt: TGTGCCAGCAGTCTAGACAGGAATGAAAAACTGTTTTTT
abundance: NA; v_gene: TRBV19; d_gene: NA; len: 13; j_gene: TRBJ2-5; CDR3aa: CASSPGKGETQYF; CDR3nt: TGTGCCAGTAGTCCTGGGAAGGGGGAGACCCAGTACTTC
abundance: NA; v_gene: TRBV21-1; d_gene: NA; len: 11; j_gene: TRBJ2-7; CDR3aa: CASSTGEEQYF; CDR3nt: TGTGCCAGCAGCACGGGGGAGGAGCAGTACTTC
abundance: NA; v_gene: TRBV4-3; d_gene: TRBD1; len: 18; j_gene: TRBJ1-2; CDR3aa: CASSQELVLGQGKNGYTF; CDR3nt: TGCGCCAGCAGCCAAGAATTAGTTCTGGGACAGGGGAAAAATGGCTACACCTTC
abundance: NA; v_gene: TRBV7-2; d_gene: NA; len: 14; j_gene: TRBJ2-7; CDR3aa: CASSLGTTSYEQYF; CDR3nt: TGTGCCAGCAGCTTAGGGACTACCTCCTACGAGCAGTACTTC
abundance: NA; v_gene: TRBV19; d_gene: TRBD2; len: 19; j_gene: TRBJ2-1; CDR3aa: CASSRRTSGKWVSYNEQFF; CDR3nt: TGTGCCAGTAGTAGGCGGACTAGCGGGAAATGGGTCTCCTACAATGAGCAGTTCTTC
abundance: NA; v_gene: TRBV10-3; d_gene: TRBD2; len: 16; j_gene: TRBJ2-3; CDR3aa: CAIRVGSGASTDTQYF; CDR3nt: TGTGCCATCAGGGTCGGCAGCGGGGCTAGCACAGATACGCAGTATTTT